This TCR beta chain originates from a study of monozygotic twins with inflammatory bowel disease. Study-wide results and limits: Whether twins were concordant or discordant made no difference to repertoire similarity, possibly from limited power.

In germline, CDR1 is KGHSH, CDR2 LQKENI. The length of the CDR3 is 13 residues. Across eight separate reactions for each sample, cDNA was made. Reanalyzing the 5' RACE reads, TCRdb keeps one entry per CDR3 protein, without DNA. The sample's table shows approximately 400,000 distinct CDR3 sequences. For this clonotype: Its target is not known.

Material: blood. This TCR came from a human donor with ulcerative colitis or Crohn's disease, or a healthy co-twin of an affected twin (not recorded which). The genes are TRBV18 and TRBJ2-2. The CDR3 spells CASSPWDAGELFF. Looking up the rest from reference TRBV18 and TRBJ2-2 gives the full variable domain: NAGVMQNPRHLVRRRGQEARLRCSPMKGHSHVYWYRQLPEEGLKFMVYLQKENIIDESGMPKERFSAEFPKEGPSILRIQQVVRGDSAAYFCASSPWDAGELFFGEGSRLTVL.